This T cell receptor (beta chain) stems from a study of memory CD4+ T cells and cytomegalovirus serostatus. Study context: Donors were healthy Belgian adults, under 10 CMV seropositive and fewer than 30 seronegative.

Sequencing used immunoSEQ multiplex PCR; TCRdb keeps in-frame clones, though not all of them. The sample shows some 67,000 clones, around 76% of them seen only once. The sort gate was single viable CD3+CD4+CD8-CD45RO+ cells for memory CD4+ T cells. CMV serostatus came from serum IgG against pp150, pp28, p38, p52. CD4+ T cells were isolated by positive magnetic selection. Germline V gene data show CDR1 as SGHVS and CDR2 as FNYEAQ. The CDR3 has 14 amino acids. Trimming cost V 4 bases and J 0 bases, with 10 bases left between them. Material for sequencing was memory CD4+ T cells from blood. The chain couples TRBV7-6 to TRBJ2-7, with D possibly being TRBD1 (6 bases). This receptor was obtained from an adult in good health and CMV-seropositive. CDR3 residues: CASSSLQGSYEQYF. The CDR3 DNA sequence: TGTGCCAGCAGCTCCCTACAGGGCTCCTACGAGCAGTACTTC.